This section outlines one T cell receptor (beta chain) sequence together with its context. Its antigen is undetermined. The entry originates in a study of lymphopenia after photon versus proton radiotherapy. Whole-study findings and limits: After the lymphocyte nadir, photon-treated repertoires showed oligoclonal expansion, especially of CD8+ Temra cells. Authors raise, but do not show, better survival with proton therapy. Post-nadir TCR diversity decline inversely tracked overall survival among those who died.

V shed 2 bases, J shed 2 bases, and the junction held 2 bases outside the gene matches. CDR3 length equals 15 residues. CDR1 and CDR2 from the germline V gene are SGHTS and YDEGEE. Sequencing was performed with immunoSEQ multiplex PCR; in TCRdb, only in-frame clones are kept and a portion is missing. The sample includes roughly 150,000 clones, more than 85% seen only once; the top ten take approximately 4.8%. This TCR was recovered from a man aged 50-60 years with gastric cancer. The chain employs TRBV5-8 and TRBJ1-3; 9 nucleotides line up with TRBD1. Material: peripheral blood, obtained from a patient treated with photon-based radiotherapy. CDR3 region: CASSLQGAAGNTIYF. Written as DNA, the CDR3 is TGTGCCAGCAGCTTACAGGGGGCAGCTGGAAACACCATATATTTT.